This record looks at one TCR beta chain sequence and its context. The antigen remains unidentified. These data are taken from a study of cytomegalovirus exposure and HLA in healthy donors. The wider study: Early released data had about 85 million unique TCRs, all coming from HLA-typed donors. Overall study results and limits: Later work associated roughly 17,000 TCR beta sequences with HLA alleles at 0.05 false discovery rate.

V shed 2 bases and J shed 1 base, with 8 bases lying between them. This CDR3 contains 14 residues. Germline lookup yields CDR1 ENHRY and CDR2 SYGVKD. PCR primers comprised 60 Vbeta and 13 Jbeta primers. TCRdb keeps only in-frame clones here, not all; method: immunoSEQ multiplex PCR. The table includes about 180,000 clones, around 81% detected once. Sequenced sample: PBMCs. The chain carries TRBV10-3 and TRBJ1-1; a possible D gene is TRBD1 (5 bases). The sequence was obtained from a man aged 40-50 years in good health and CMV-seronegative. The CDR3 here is CAISERGGNTEAFF. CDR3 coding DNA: TGTGCCATCAGTGAGCGGGGGGGGAACACTGAAGCTTTCTTT.